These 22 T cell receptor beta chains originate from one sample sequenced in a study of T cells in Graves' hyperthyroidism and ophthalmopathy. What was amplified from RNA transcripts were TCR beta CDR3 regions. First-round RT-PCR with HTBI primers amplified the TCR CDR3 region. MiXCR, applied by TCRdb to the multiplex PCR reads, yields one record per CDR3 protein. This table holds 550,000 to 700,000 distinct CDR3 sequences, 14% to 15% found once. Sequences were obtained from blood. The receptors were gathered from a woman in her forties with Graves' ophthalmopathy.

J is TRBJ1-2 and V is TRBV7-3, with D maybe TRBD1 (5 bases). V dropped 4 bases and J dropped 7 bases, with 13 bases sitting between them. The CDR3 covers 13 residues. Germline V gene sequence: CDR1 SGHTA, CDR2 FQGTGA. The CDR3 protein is CASSSTQGSGYTF. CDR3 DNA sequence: TGTGCCAGCAGCTCAACTCAGGGTTCTGGCTACACCTTC.

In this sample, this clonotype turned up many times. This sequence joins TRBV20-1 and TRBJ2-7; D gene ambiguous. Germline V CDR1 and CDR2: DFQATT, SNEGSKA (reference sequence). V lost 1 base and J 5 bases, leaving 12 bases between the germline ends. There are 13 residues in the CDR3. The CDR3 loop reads CSARGTRAHEQYF. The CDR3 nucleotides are TGCAGTGCTAGAGGGACCCGAGCCCACGAGCAGTACTTC.

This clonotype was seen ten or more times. Here the CDR3 DNA reads TGTGCCAGCAGACGGGACATCGGATCACCCCTCCACTTT. It codes for CASRRDIGSPLHF. This rearrangement joins TRBV12-3 or TRBV12-4 to TRBJ1-6; tentative D call: TRBD1 (6 bases). This CDR3 has 13 amino acids. The germline V and J ends were trimmed by 6 bases and 10 bases, with 13 bases remaining between them.

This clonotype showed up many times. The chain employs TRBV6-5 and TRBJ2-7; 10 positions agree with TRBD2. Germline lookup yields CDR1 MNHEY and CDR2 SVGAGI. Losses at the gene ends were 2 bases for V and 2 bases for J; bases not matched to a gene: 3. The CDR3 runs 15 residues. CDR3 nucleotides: TGTGCCAGCAGTTACGGGACTAGCGCTACCTACGAGCAGTACTTC. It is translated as CASSYGTSATYEQYF.

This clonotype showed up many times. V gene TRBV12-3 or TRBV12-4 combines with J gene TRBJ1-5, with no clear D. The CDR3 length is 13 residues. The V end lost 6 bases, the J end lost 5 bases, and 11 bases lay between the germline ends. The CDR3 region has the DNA TGTGCCAGCAGCCCGGACGGTGATCAGCCCCAGCATTTT. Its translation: CASSPDGDQPQHF.

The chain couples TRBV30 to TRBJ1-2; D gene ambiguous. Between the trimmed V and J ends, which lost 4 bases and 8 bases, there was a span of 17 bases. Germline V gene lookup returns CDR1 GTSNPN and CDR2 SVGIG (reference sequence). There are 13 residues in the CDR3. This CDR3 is CAWTLAGAGGYTF. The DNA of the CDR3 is TGTGCCTGGACCCTAGCGGGAGCCGGGGGCTACACCTTC.

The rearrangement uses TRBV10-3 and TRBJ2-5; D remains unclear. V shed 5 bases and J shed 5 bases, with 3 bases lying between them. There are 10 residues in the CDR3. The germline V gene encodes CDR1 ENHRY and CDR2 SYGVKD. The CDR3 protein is CAISPETQYF. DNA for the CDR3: TGTGCCATCAGTCCCGAGACCCAGTACTTC.

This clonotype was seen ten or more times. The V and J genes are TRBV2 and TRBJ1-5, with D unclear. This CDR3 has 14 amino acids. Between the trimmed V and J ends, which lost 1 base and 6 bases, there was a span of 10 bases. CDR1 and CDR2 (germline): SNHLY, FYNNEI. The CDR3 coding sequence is TGTGCCAGCAGTGAAGGGTTTACAAGTCAGCCCCAGCATTTT. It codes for CASSEGFTSQPQHF.

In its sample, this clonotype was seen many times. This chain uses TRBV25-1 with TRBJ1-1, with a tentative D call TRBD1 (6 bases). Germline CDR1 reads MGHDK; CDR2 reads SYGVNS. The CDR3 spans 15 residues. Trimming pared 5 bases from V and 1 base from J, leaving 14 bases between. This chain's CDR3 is CASSKTGPPNTEAFF. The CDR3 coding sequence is TGTGCCAGCAGTAAAACAGGGCCACCGAACACTGAAGCTTTCTTT. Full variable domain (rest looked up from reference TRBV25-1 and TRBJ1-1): EADIYQTPRYLVIGTGKKITLECSQTMGHDKMYWYQQDPGMELHLIHYSYGVNSTEKGDLSSESTVSRIRTEHFPLTLESARPSHTSQYLCASSKTGPPNTEAFFGQGTRLTVV.

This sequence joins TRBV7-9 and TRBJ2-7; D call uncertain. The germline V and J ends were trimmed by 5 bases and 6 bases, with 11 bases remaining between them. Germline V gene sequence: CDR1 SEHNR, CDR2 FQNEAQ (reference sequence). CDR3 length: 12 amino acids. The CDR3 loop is CASSATVSEQYF. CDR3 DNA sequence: TGTGCCAGCAGCGCAACAGTTTCCGAGCAGTACTTC.

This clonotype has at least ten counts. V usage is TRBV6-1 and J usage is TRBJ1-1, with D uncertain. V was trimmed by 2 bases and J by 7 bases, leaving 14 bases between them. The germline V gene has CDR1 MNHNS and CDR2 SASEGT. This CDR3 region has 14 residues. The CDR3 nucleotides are TGTGCCAGCAGTGAACCCCCAGGAGGCCGTGAAGCTTTCTTT. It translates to CASSEPPGGREAFF.

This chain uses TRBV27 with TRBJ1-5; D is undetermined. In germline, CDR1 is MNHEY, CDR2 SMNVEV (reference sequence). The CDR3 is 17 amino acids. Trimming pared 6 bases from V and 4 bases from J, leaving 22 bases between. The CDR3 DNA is TGTGCCAGCAGCACCCAGATAGGGCTTCGAACGAATCAGCCCCAGCATTTT. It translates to CASSTQIGLRTNQPQHF.

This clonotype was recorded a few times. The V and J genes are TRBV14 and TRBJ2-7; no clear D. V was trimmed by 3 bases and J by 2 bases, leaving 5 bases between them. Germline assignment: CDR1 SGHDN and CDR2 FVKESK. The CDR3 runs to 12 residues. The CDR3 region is CASSHLTYEQYF. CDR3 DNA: TGTGCCAGCAGCCATCTCACCTACGAGCAGTACTTC.

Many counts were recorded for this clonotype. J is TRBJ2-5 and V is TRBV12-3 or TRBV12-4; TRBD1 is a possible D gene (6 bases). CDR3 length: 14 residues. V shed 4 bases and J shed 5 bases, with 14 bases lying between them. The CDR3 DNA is TGTGCCAGCAGTTCTACAGGGATCGGGGAGACCCAGTACTTC. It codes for CASSSTGIGETQYF.

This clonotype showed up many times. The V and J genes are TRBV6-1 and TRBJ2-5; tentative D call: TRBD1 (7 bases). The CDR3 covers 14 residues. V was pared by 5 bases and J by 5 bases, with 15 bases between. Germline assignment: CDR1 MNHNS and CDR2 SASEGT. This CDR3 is CASSPGGQTETQYF. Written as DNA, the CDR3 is TGTGCCAGCAGTCCCGGGGGACAGACGGAGACCCAGTACTTC.

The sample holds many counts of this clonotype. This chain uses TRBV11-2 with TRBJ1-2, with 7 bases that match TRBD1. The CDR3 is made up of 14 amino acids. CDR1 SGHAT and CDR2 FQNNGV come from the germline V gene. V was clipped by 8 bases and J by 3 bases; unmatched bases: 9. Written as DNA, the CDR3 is TGTGCCAGCGGACCACAGGGGTCGGACTATGGCTACACCTTC. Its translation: CASGPQGSDYGYTF. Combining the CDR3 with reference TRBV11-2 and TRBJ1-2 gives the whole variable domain EAGVAQSPRYKIIEKRQSVAFWCNPISGHATLYWYQQILGQGPKLLIQFQNNGVVDDSQLPKDRFSAERLKGVDSTLKIQPAKLEDSAVYLCASGPQGSDYGYTFGSGTRLTVV.

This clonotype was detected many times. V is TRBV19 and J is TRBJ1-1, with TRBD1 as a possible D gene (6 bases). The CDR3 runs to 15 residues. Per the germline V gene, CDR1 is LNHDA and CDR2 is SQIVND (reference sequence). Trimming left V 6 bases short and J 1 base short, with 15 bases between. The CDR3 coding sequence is TGTGCCAGTAGATCCGGGGGCCGAGGGAACACTGAAGCTTTCTTT. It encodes CASRSGGRGNTEAFF. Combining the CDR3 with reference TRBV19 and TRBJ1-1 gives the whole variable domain DGGITQSPKYLFRKEGQNVTLSCEQNLNHDAMYWYRQDPGQGLRLIYYSQIVNDFQKGDIAEGYSVSREKKESFPLTVTSAQKNPTAFYLCASRSGGRGNTEAFFGQGTRLTVV.

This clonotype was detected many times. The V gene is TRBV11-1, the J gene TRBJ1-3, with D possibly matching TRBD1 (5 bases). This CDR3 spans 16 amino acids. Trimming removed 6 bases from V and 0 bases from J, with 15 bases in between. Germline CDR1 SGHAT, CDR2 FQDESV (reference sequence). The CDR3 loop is CASRDSQGSSGNTIYF. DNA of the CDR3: TGTGCCAGCAGAGACAGCCAGGGAAGCTCTGGAAACACCATATATTTT.

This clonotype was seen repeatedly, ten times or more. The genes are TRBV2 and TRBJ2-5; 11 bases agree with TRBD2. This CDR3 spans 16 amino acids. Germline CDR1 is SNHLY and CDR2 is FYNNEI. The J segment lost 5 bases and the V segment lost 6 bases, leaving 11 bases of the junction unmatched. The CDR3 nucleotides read TGTGCCAGCAGAGACCCAATGACTAGCGGGAAGGAGACCCAGTACTTC. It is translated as CASRDPMTSGKETQYF.

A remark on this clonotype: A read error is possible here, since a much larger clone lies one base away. The CDR3 sequence is CANQETQYF. The CDR3 coding sequence is TGTGCCAACCAGGAGACCCAGTACTTC. The rearrangement links TRBV6-2 or TRBV6-3 to TRBJ2-5; the D is unclear. This CDR3 contains 9 residues. Per germline, CDR1 MNHEY and CDR2 SVGEGT.

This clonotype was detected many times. CDR3 DNA: TGTGCCAGCAGTACGGACCCGACTTCCATCTATGGCTACACCTTC. Translation: CASSTDPTSIYGYTF. This chain connects TRBV28 to TRBJ1-2; D gene ambiguous. The CDR3 has 15 residues. CDR1 is MDHEN, CDR2 SYDVKM, per germline. Trimming took off 5 bases at V and 4 bases at J, with 17 bases between the two ends.

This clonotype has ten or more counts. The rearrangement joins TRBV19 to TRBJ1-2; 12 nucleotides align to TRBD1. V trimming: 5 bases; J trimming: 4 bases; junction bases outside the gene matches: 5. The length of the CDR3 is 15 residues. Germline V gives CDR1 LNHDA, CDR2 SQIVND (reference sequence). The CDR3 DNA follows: TGTGCCAGTAGTGCGGGACAGGGGGCGCGCTATGGCTACACCTTC. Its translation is CASSAGQGARYGYTF.